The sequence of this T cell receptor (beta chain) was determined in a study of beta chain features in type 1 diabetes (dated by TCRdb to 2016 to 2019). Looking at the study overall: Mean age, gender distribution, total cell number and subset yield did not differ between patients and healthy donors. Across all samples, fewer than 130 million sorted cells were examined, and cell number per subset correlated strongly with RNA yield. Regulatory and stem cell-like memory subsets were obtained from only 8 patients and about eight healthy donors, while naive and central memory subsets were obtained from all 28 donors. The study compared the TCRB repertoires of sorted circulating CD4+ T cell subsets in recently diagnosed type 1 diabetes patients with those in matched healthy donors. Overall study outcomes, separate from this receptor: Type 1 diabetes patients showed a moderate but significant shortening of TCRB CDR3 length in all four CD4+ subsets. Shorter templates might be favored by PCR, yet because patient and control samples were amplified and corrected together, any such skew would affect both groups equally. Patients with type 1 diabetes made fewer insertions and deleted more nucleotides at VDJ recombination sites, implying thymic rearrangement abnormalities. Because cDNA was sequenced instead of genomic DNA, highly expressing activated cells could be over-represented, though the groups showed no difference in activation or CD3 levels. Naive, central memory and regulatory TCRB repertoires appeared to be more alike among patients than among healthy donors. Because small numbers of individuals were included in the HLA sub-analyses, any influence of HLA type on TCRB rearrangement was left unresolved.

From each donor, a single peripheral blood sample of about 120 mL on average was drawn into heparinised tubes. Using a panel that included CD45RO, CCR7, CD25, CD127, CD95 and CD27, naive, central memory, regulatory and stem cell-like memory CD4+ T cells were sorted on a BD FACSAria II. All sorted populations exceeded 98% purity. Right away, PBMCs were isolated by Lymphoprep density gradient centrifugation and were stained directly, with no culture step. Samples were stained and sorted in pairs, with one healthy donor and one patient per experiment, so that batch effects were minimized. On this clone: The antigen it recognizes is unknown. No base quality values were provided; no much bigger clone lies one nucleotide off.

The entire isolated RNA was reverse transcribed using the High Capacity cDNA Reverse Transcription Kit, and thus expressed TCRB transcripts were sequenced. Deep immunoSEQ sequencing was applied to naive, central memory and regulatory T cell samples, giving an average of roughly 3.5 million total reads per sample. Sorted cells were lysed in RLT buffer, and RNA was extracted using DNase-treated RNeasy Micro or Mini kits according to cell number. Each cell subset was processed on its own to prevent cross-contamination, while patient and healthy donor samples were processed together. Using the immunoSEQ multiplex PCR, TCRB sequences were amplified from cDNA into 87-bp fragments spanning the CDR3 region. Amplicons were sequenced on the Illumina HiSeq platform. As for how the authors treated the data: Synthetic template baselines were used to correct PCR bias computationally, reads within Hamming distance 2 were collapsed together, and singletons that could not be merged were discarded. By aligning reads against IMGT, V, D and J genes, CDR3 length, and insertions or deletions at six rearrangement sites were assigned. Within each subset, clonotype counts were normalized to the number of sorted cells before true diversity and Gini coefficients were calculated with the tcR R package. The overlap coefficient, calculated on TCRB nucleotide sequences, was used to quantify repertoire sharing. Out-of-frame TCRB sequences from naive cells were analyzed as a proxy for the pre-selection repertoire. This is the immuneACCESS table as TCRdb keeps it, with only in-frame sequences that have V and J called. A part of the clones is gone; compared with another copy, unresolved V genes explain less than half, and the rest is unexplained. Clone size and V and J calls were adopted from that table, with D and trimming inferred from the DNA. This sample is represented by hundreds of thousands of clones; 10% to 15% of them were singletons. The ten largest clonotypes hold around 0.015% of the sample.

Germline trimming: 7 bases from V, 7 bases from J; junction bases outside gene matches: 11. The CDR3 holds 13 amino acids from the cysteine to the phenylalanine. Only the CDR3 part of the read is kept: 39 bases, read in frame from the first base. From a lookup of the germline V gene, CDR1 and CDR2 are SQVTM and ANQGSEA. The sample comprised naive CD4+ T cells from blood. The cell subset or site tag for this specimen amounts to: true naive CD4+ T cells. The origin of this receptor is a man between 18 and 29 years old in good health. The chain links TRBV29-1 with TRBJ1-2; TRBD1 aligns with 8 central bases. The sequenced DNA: TGCAGCGCTATCCCGGGACAGGAGTCTGGCTACACCTTC. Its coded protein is CSAIPGQESGYTF.